These T cell receptor beta chains were read from a single sample in a study of shared clonotypes between healthy human individuals. Measured with immunoSEQ multiplex PCR; TCRdb has only the in-frame clones, and not every one. The sample yields about 600,000 clones, about 97% seen once. The sequencing input was naive CD4+ T cells sorted from blood. The receptor set was obtained from a woman aged 30 to 39 in good health. Each CDR3 is given with its conserved first and last residue. D genes are given only for firm matches. A clone size is listed for some rows: how often the clone was seen (once, few, many), or a class if it is expanded.

-	TRBV5-1	TRBJ2-3	TRBD2	CASRRSDTGGSISDTQYF	TGCGCCAGCAGACGAAGCGATACGGGCGGGAGCATTTCAGATACGCAGTATTTT
-	TRBV15	TRBJ1-1	-	CATSRGKSGGTEAFF	TGTGCCACCAGCAGAGGCAAGTCCGGGGGCACTGAAGCTTTCTTT
-	TRBV6-5	TRBJ1-2	-	CASSYARPTDYGYTF	TGTGCCAGCAGTTACGCTCGACCGACAGACTATGGCTACACCTTC
-	TRBV19	TRBJ2-7	-	CASSWGSTGSYEQYF	TGTGCCAGTAGCTGGGGGTCGACAGGTTCCTACGAGCAGTACTTC
-	TRBV18	TRBJ2-7	-	CASSPPEGLRSYEQYF	TGTGCCAGCTCACCACCTGAGGGTCTACGCTCCTACGAGCAGTACTTC
-	TRBV28	TRBJ2-1	TRBD2	CASSPGGLAGSNNEQFF	TGTGCCAGCAGTCCAGGGGGGCTAGCGGGATCTAACAATGAGCAGTTCTTC
few	TRBV6-4	TRBJ1-1	TRBD1	CASMGQGLNTEAFF	TGTGCCAGCATGGGACAGGGCTTGAACACTGAAGCTTTCTTT
once	TRBV28	TRBJ1-4	-	CASSLDGQTWVTLFF	TGTGCCAGCAGTTTAGACGGACAGACGTGGGTCACACTGTTTTTT
-	TRBV5-4	TRBJ2-3	-	CASSLGRGTDTQYF	TGTGCCAGCAGCCTTGGACGGGGCACAGATACGCAGTATTTT
-	TRBV29-1	TRBJ2-1	-	CSVAYAGPPNEQFF	TGCAGCGTTGCGTACGCGGGACCACCCAATGAGCAGTTCTTC
once	TRBV5-1	TRBJ2-1	TRBD2	CASSVRTSGTSYNEQFF	TGCGCCAGCAGCGTGAGGACTAGCGGAACCTCCTACAATGAGCAGTTCTTC
-	TRBV20-1	TRBJ1-1	-	CSASTIEAFF	TGCAGTGCTAGTACTATTGAAGCTTTCTTT
once	TRBV5-4	TRBJ2-3	TRBD2	CASSWNPGLAGATDTQYF	TGTGCCAGCAGCTGGAACCCAGGACTAGCGGGAGCTACAGATACGCAGTATTTT
-	TRBV4-1	TRBJ1-5	-	CASSQEGHLNQPQHF	TGCGCCAGCAGCCAAGAGGGCCACCTTAATCAGCCCCAGCATTTT
once	TRBV6-5	TRBJ1-1	TRBD1	CASSYTGQGDTEAFF	TGTGCCAGCAGTTACACCGGACAGGGGGACACTGAAGCTTTCTTT
-	TRBV5-1	TRBJ2-3	-	CASSVGTDTQYF	TGCGCCAGCAGCGTCGGGACAGATACGCAGTATTTT
-	TRBV6-1	TRBJ2-6	TRBD1	CASDHQGAGANVLTF	TGTGCCAGCGACCACCAGGGGGCCGGGGCCAACGTCCTGACTTTC
-	TRBV11-1	TRBJ1-2	-	CASSPRVLYGYTF	TGTGCCAGCAGCCCGCGCGTCCTCTATGGCTACACCTTC
-	TRBV19	TRBJ2-1	TRBD2	CASSIDSAGLAGGLFEQFF	TGTGCCAGTAGTATAGATTCTGCGGGACTAGCGGGAGGATTGTTTGAGCAGTTCTTC
-	TRBV6-6	TRBJ2-2	TRBD1	CASRGTGNTGELFF	TGTGCCAGCAGGGGGACAGGGAACACCGGGGAGCTGTTTTTT
-	TRBV9	TRBJ1-4	-	CASSPGWGSGEKLFF	TGTGCCAGCAGCCCTGGGTGGGGGTCTGGCGAAAAACTGTTTTTT
-	TRBV5-1	TRBJ2-4	-	CASSLGVAKNIQYF	TGCGCCAGCAGCTTGGGAGTAGCCAAAAACATTCAGTACTTC
-	TRBV28	TRBJ2-7	TRBD1	CASSLGQGAPGGYEQYF	TGTGCCAGCAGCCTAGGACAGGGGGCGCCGGGTGGCTACGAGCAGTACTTC
once	TRBV5-4	TRBJ2-3	-	CASSWGGVAAGLSDTQYF	TGTGCCAGCAGCTGGGGTGGCGTAGCGGCGGGTCTGTCAGATACGCAGTATTTT
once	TRBV2	TRBJ1-2	-	CASSEGRAIYGYTF	TGTGCCAGCAGTGAAGGTAGGGCCATCTATGGCTACACCTTC
-	TRBV5-1	TRBJ1-4	-	CASSLDLGGNEKLFF	TGCGCCAGCAGCTTGGACCTCGGGGGGAATGAAAAACTGTTTTTT
once	TRBV28	TRBJ2-1	TRBD2	CASSRSGKGTYNEQFF	TGTGCCAGCAGTCGGAGCGGGAAGGGCACCTACAATGAGCAGTTCTTC
-	TRBV19	TRBJ2-3	-	CASSTQGTSTDTQYF	TGTGCCAGTAGCACCCAGGGGACTAGCACAGATACGCAGTATTTT
-	TRBV2	TRBJ2-7	TRBD2	CASSQQTSGASYEQYF	TGTGCCAGCAGTCAACAGACTAGCGGGGCCTCCTACGAGCAGTACTTC
-	TRBV5-6	TRBJ2-3	-	CASALLANTDTQYF	TGTGCCAGCGCGTTATTAGCGAACACAGATACGCAGTATTTT
-	TRBV5-1	TRBJ2-5	TRBD1	CASSSRDREEQYF	TGCGCCAGCAGCTCAAGGGACAGGGAAGAGCAGTACTTC
-	TRBV23-1	TRBJ2-3	TRBD2	CAGGGVWLAGIDTQYF	TGCGCCGGCGGGGGCGTTTGGCTAGCGGGAATCGATACGCAGTATTTT
-	TRBV4-2	TRBJ2-2	TRBD2	CASSQEYQGGSTGELFF	TGTGCCAGCAGCCAAGAGTACCAGGGAGGGAGCACCGGGGAGCTGTTTTTT
-	TRBV6-4	TRBJ1-2	-	CASNPSGSGDGYTF	TGTGCCAGCAATCCATCGGGGTCGGGAGATGGCTACACCTTC
-	TRBV5-1	TRBJ1-1	TRBD1	CASSRGTADDTEAFF	TGCGCCAGCAGCCGGGGGACAGCAGATGACACTGAAGCTTTCTTT
-	TRBV30	TRBJ2-7	TRBD2	CAWAGTSGYEQYF	TGTGCCTGGGCTGGTACTAGCGGTTACGAGCAGTACTTC
-	TRBV6-5	TRBJ2-1	-	CAALNEQFF	TGTGCCGCCCTCAATGAGCAGTTCTTC
once	TRBV7-9	TRBJ1-1	TRBD1	CASSFMATGGSTEAFF	TGTGCCAGCAGCTTTATGGCGACAGGGGGTAGCACTGAAGCTTTCTTT
-	TRBV27	TRBJ1-2	-	CASSLGGRYGYTF	TGTGCCAGCAGTTTGGGGGGACGCTATGGCTACACCTTC
-	TRBV10-3	TRBJ2-3	-	CASRGEPDTQYF	TGTGCCTCCCGTGGGGAGCCAGATACGCAGTATTTT
-	TRBV7-3	TRBJ2-3	-	CASSLKPSGTDTQYF	TGTGCCAGCAGCTTAAAACCTAGCGGCACAGATACGCAGTATTTT
-	TRBV28	TRBJ2-7	-	CASSFLGVDEQYF	TGTGCCAGCAGTTTTCTAGGGGTAGACGAGCAGTACTTC
-	TRBV4-1	TRBJ1-5	-	CASSQEPSNQPQHF	TGCGCCAGCAGCCAGGAGCCTAGCAATCAGCCCCAGCATTTT
-	TRBV27	TRBJ1-5	-	CASSPLVEISNQPQHF	TGTGCCAGCAGTCCCCTCGTAGAGATTAGCAATCAGCCCCAGCATTTT
-	TRBV18	TRBJ1-1	-	CASSPYDSPGTEAFF	TGTGCCAGCTCACCATACGACAGCCCAGGCACTGAAGCTTTCTTT
-	TRBV27	TRBJ2-1	-	CASSFELGNTEQFF	TGTGCCAGCAGTTTTGAACTAGGAAACACTGAGCAGTTCTTC
once	TRBV7-8	TRBJ2-2	TRBD2	CASSFGLAGIGGELFF	TGTGCCAGCAGCTTCGGACTAGCGGGAATTGGCGGGGAGCTGTTTTTT
-	TRBV28	TRBJ1-2	-	CASSLVVGDGYTF	TGTGCCAGCAGTTTGGTAGTTGGAGATGGCTACACCTTC
-	TRBV28	TRBJ2-7	TRBD1	CASSSTGQGAYEQYF	TGTGCCAGCAGTTCGACCGGACAGGGGGCTTACGAGCAGTACTTC
once	TRBV5-1	TRBJ2-7	-	CASSLGRTYEQYF	TGCGCCAGCAGCTTGGGCAGGACCTACGAGCAGTACTTC
-	TRBV28	TRBJ2-1	TRBD2	CASSSTSGRDEQFF	TGTGCCAGCAGTTCGACTAGCGGGAGAGATGAGCAGTTCTTC
-	TRBV5-1	TRBJ2-2	TRBD1	CASSTRGQGAGELFF	TGCGCCAGCAGCACTCGCGGACAGGGGGCCGGGGAGCTGTTTTTT
-	TRBV6-1	TRBJ1-2	-	CASTPGQPGNYGYTF	TGTGCCAGCACCCCAGGACAGCCGGGGAACTATGGCTACACCTTC
-	TRBV18	TRBJ1-1	-	CASSPQTDPGNTEAFF	TGTGCCAGCTCACCTCAGACAGACCCAGGGAACACTGAAGCTTTCTTT
-	TRBV19	TRBJ1-5	TRBD1	CASSDGQGVYGNQPQHF	TGTGCCAGTAGTGACGGACAGGGGGTCTATGGCAATCAGCCCCAGCATTTT
-	TRBV6-5	TRBJ2-4	-	CASSLGGNIQYF	TGTGCCAGCAGTCTAGGGGGAAACATTCAGTACTTC
-	TRBV19	TRBJ2-5	-	CASSNRAASQETQYF	TGTGCCAGTAGTAACCGGGCTGCCAGCCAAGAGACCCAGTACTTC
-	TRBV20-1	TRBJ1-1	-	CSASQIEAFF	TGCAGTGCTAGTCAGATTGAAGCTTTCTTT